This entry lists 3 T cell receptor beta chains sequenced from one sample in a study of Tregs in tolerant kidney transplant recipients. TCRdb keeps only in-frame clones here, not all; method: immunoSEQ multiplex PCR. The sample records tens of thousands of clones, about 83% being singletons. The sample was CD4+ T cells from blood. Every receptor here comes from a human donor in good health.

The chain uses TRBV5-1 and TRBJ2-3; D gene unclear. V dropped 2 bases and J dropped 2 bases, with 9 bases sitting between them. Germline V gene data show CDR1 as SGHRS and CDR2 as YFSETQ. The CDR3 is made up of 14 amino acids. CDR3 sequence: CASSFASNTDTQYF. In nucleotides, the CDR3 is TGCGCCAGCAGCTTTGCCTCCAACACAGATACGCAGTATTTT.

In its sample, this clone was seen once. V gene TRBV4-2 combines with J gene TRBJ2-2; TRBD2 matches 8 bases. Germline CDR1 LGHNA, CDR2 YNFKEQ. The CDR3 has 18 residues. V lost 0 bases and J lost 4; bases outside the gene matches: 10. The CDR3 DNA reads TGTGCCAGCAGCCAAGATCGAAAAAGCGGGGGAATCACCGGGGAGCTGTTTTTT. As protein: CASSQDRKSGGITGELFF.

Written as DNA, the CDR3 is TGTGCCAGCAGTGAAATATTACAGGGTGAAGCTTTCTTT. Encoded protein: CASSEILQGEAFF. The genes are TRBV6-1 and TRBJ1-1, with D perhaps matching TRBD1 (6 bases). This CDR3 is 13 amino acids long. Germline CDR1 MNHNS, CDR2 SASEGT. V lost 2 bases and J lost 7, with 11 bases in between.